In its sample, the clone carrying this T cell receptor beta chain was seen many times. The sample originates from a study of human T cells and chemical hapten exposure. Time point given: patch test 3, about 24 weeks after DPC sensitization. Treatment in this sample: therapeutic diphenylcyclopropenone sensitization with weekly scalp DPC. V shed 5 bases, J shed 4 bases, and the junction held 5 bases outside the gene matches. The CDR3 is 14 amino acids. Germline V gives CDR1 MNHEY, CDR2 SMNVEV (reference sequence). Separate cDNA molecules received unique molecular identifiers, which the library attached to them. MiXCR, applied by TCRdb to the RACE reads, yields one record per CDR3 protein. The top ten hold about 3.5% of the sample, which has 80,000 to 100,000 distinct CDR3 sequences, about a tenth seen once.

The specimen was whole blood, collected in connection with sensitization to the hapten diphenylcyclopropenone (DPC). This clonotype was obtained from a woman aged 45 to 65 with alopecia areata. Some clones in this sample may be carry-over from other donors' samples. The rearrangement uses TRBV27 and TRBJ1-2, with 9 positions matching TRBD1. The CDR3 reads CASSMGQGGYGYTF. Here the CDR3 DNA reads TGTGCCAGCAGTATGGGACAGGGTGGCTATGGCTACACCTTC.